This T cell receptor beta chain is from a study of blood T cell repertoires in COVID-19. The CDR3 length is 18 residues. Looked up from germline, CDR1 is SGDLS and CDR2 is YYNGEE. As handled by the study authors: Reference gene primer amplification yielded estimated nucleated cell counts. This table comes from immunoSEQ multiplex PCR, and its TCRdb copy is limited to in-frame clones, with some not included. The V and J calls and clone size were taken over from that table, and D and trimming were inferred from the DNA. Among 96,000 or so clones listed, roughly 80% were seen once. This TCR was recovered from a man older than 75 with COVID-19, enrolled during active disease. Sequencing input: peripheral blood. The rearrangement joins TRBV9 to TRBJ2-5, with 7 bases aligning to TRBD2. The J call is in doubt because the DNA end fits TRBJ2-7 better. For the CDR3, the DNA is TGTGCCAGCAGCCAAGCCCCCGAAGGGACTACATATACCTACGAGCAGTACTTC. Its protein is CASSQAPEGTTYTYEQYF.